Below are 9 T cell receptor beta chains sequenced from a single sample in a study of molecular identifiers for immune sequencing clone quantification (dated by TCRdb to between 2017 and 2018). Library method: PCR. The sequencer was a NextSeq 500. TCRdb trimmed the raw reads at Q25, called clones with MiXCR and kept productive beta chains. CDR3 protein sequences are deduplicated, and each keeps its most common genes and DNA. The sample profile shows over 550,000 distinct CDR3 sequences; approximately 24% of them were found once. The top ten clones comprise about 0.8% of the sample. Specimen: naive CD8+ T cells from blood, with Jurkat cell RNA spiked in. This specimen's cell subset or site label, per the study, means: FACS-sorted CD8+CD4-CCR7+CD45RA+ naive T cells. Every receptor here comes from a human donor in good health. Some libraries in this study had Jurkat cell RNA spiked in.

At least ten counts were recorded for this clonotype. The CDR3 DNA sequence: TGTGCCAGCAGCTTCCGCGGACAGTACACTGAAGCTTTCTTT. This sequence encodes CASSFRGQYTEAFF. This chain uses TRBV7-8 with TRBJ1-1, with a weak D call TRBD1 (6 bases). This CDR3 has 14 amino acids. Trimming pared 3 bases from V and 3 bases from J, leaving 11 bases between. Germline CDR1 SGHVS, CDR2 FQNEAQ.

The chain joins TRBV4-1 to TRBJ2-7; D may be TRBD1 (6 bases). V was cut by 1 base and J by 9 bases, with 19 bases left in between. The CDR3 totals 15 residues. Germline CDR1 reads MGHRA; CDR2 reads YSYEKL. The CDR3 coding sequence is TGCGCCAGCAGCCAAGGGACAGTAGGTACCGGCGGGCAGTACTTC. Protein: CASSQGTVGTGGQYF.

This clonotype has ten or more counts. V is TRBV7-8 and J is TRBJ1-5, with D unresolved. The CDR3 is 17 amino acids. Germline V gene sequence: CDR1 SGHVS, CDR2 FQNEAQ. The germline V and J ends were trimmed by 5 bases and 4 bases, with 21 bases remaining between them. In DNA form, the CDR3 reads TGTGCCAGCAGCGAAGCTTACGCGGGCGCGTCTAATCAGCCCCAGCATTTT. This codes for CASSEAYAGASNQPQHF. Using reference TRBV7-8 and TRBJ1-5 for the parts outside the CDR3, the full variable domain is GAGVSQSPRYKVAKRGQDVALRCDPISGHVSLFWYQQALGQGPEFLTYFQNEAQLDKSGLPSDRFFAERPEGSVSTLKIQRTQQEDSAVYLCASSEAYAGASNQPQHFGDGTRLSIL.

This clonotype occurred a few times. This chain links TRBV6-5 with TRBJ2-7; perhaps D is TRBD1 or TRBD2 (5 bases each). V lost 0 bases, J lost 2 bases, and 14 bases lay in between. Germline CDR1 MNHEY, CDR2 SVGAGI. This CDR3 has 16 residues. The CDR3 region has the DNA TGTGCCAGCAGTTACTCGGTCAGGGACCGCACCTACGAGCAGTACTTC. This sequence encodes CASSYSVRDRTYEQYF.

This clonotype was observed a few times. V is TRBV4-1 and J is TRBJ2-2; 8 bases are a match to TRBD1. J lost 4 bases, V lost 2 bases, and 3 bases had no gene match. The CDR3 loop spans 15 amino acids. The germline gives CDR1 MGHRA, CDR2 YSYEKL. The DNA of the CDR3 is TGCGCCAGCAGCCAACGACAGGGGCGCACCGGGGAGCTGTTTTTT. Translated: CASSQRQGRTGELFF.

This clonotype showed up many times. The chain links TRBV6-5 to TRBJ2-7; TRBD2 aligns across 7 bases. Germline CDR1 and CDR2: MNHEY and SVGAGI. The CDR3 consists of 11 residues. Trimming took 9 bases from V and 4 from J; bases not matched to a gene: 3. The CDR3: CASGGEYEQYF. The DNA of the CDR3 is TGTGCCAGTGGGGGGGAATACGAGCAGTACTTC.

This clonotype was counted a single time. This could be a read error, since a much larger clone is one nucleotide away. The genes are TRBV12-3 or TRBV12-4 and TRBJ1-5; D uncertain. The CDR3 loop spans 12 amino acids. Here the CDR3 DNA reads TGTGCCAGCGGGTACAGCAATCAGCCCCAGCGTTTT. It is translated as CASGYSNQPQRF.

In the case of this clonotype: This CDR3 fails to terminate in the conserved phenylalanine or tryptophan, so it likely reflects a read error. The DNA is left out, because the CDR3 cannot be placed on it with certainty; the CDR3 is given as TCRdb lists it. The V call is TRBV21-1, the J call TRBJ2-3. TRBV21-1 is assigned pseudogene status. The CDR3 is 16 residues long, ends included. The CDR3 sequence: CASSTEEQSRSDTQYL.

This clonotype occurred a few times. The chain uses TRBV2 and TRBJ1-2; unclear D gene. The CDR3 loop spans 16 amino acids. The V end was cut by 3 bases, the J end by 3 bases, with 17 bases between. Germline lookup yields CDR1 SNHLY and CDR2 FYNNEI. Here the CDR3 DNA reads TGTGCCAGCAGTGACGGTCCAACCATGGGAGACTATGGCTACACCTTC. Amino acid sequence: CASSDGPTMGDYGYTF.